The clone carrying this TCR beta chain appeared once. What it binds is unknown. The CDR3 length is 13 residues. Germline CDR1 MDHEN, CDR2 SYDVKM. Trimming removed 6 bases from V and 7 bases from J, with 13 bases in between. A minimum of one pre-ART and two post-ART PBMC samples existed for each donor. The sample originates from a study of long-term antiretroviral therapy in people with HIV. For the study at large: Collection of the earliest samples took place about a decade ahead of the 2015 immediate-ART recommendation. Study results and limitations: Although diversity increased after ART, it remained lower than in transplant donor controls. The study found narrower CDR3 length ranges in HIV repertoires than in controls.

With survey level as its setting, the immunoSEQ assay was v3.0. Profiled with immunoSEQ multiplex PCR; TCRdb holds only in-frame clones, not every one. Of tens of thousands of clones in the sample, 84% were seen once. The TCR was taken from a man between 35 and 55 years old with HIV. Here the sequenced sample was unsorted PBMCs, taken 0.5 years before starting antiretroviral therapy. The chain has TRBV28 and TRBJ1-5; D is undetermined. The CDR3 loop reads CASSTSGRQPQHF. The CDR3 region has the DNA TGTGCCAGCAGCACCTCCGGGAGGCAGCCCCAGCATTTT.